This entry lists 10 T cell receptor beta chains sequenced from one sample in a study of T cells in Graves' hyperthyroidism and ophthalmopathy. Researchers took RNA transcripts and amplified the TCR beta CDR3 regions from them. The HTBI primer set was used in a first-round RT-PCR of the TCR CDR3. TCRdb reanalysed the multiplex PCR reads using MiXCR and keeps one entry per CDR3 protein. Of 540,000 or so distinct CDR3 sequences listed, 35% to 55% are singletons. Material for sequencing was peripheral blood or thyroid tissue (not recorded which). These receptors originate from an adult woman with Graves' disease, either hyperthyroidism or ophthalmopathy (not recorded which).

This clonotype occurred many times. This chain links TRBV10-3 with TRBJ2-5; 14 positions agree with TRBD2. The CDR3 contains 13 residues. V gave up 8 bases and J gave up 4 bases; unmatched junction bases: 0. The V gene's germline CDR1 is ENHRY and CDR2 SYGVKD. CDR3 in amino acids: CAIGLAGGETQYF. The CDR3 DNA reads as TGTGCCATCGGACTAGCGGGAGGAGAGACCCAGTACTTC.

The rearrangement uses TRBV20-1 and TRBJ1-3; 8 bases fit TRBD1. The germline gives CDR1 DFQATT, CDR2 SNEGSKA (reference sequence). This CDR3 spans 15 amino acids. V shed 6 bases, J shed 8 bases, and the junction held 15 bases outside the gene matches. The CDR3 spells CSAPDRANYGYTIYF. The CDR3 DNA reads as TGCAGTGCGCCGGACAGGGCTAACTATGGCTACACCATATATTTT.

This clonotype was seen at least ten times. The genes are TRBV7-2 and TRBJ2-7; 9 nucleotides agree with TRBD1. Germline-derived CDR1 and CDR2 are SGHTA and FQGNSA. The CDR3 is 13 amino acids. J lost 7 bases, V lost 3 bases, and 4 bases had no gene match. The CDR3 reads CASSFHRGQEQYF. The DNA of the CDR3 is TGTGCCAGCAGCTTCCACAGGGGGCAGGAGCAGTACTTC. Looking up the rest from reference TRBV7-2 and TRBJ2-7 gives the full variable domain: GAGVSQSPSNKVTEKGKDVELRCDPISGHTALYWYRQSLGQGLEFLIYFQGNSAPDKSGLPSDRFSAERTGGSVSTLTIQRTQQEDSAVYLCASSFHRGQEQYFGPGTRLTVT.

This chain joins TRBV5-6 and TRBJ1-6; 7 nucleotides line up with TRBD1. Germline CDR1 reads SGHDT; CDR2 reads YYEEEE. After removal of 4 bases from V and 8 bases from J, the junction contained 12 bases not matched to a gene. The CDR3 loop spans 16 amino acids. The CDR3 DNA reads TGTGCCAGCAGCACACGGACAGGCTCAATCGATTCACCCCTCCACTTT. Encoded protein: CASSTRTGSIDSPLHF.

This clonotype was recorded at least ten times. The chain carries TRBV7-9 and TRBJ1-2; 8 positions agree with TRBD1. The CDR3 totals 14 residues. Germline loops: CDR1 SEHNR, CDR2 FQNEAQ (reference sequence). The trim removed 1 base at V and 5 bases at J, leaving 3 bases unmatched. The DNA of the CDR3 is TGTGCCAGCAGCTTAGTCCGGACAGGGTATGGCTACACCTTC. Translation: CASSLVRTGYGYTF. The entire variable domain, with the rest obtained from reference TRBV7-9 and TRBJ1-2, is as follows: DTGVSQNPRHKITKRGQNVTFRCDPISEHNRLYWYRQTLGQGPEFLTYFQNEAQLEKSRLLSDRFSAERPKGSFSTLEIQRTEQGDSAMYLCASSLVRTGYGYTFGSGTRLTVV.

The J gene is TRBJ2-7, the V gene TRBV12-3 or TRBV12-4; D is unresolved. V was clipped by 1 base and J by 6 bases, with 10 bases between them. The CDR3 length is 13 residues. CDR3 bases: TGTGCCAGCAGTTTAGTCCCGTCTGTCGAGCAGTACTTC. Protein sequence: CASSLVPSVEQYF.

This clonotype appeared many times. The chain joins TRBV7-9 to TRBJ2-7; 7 bases map to TRBD1. The CDR3 spans 13 residues. Germline CDR1 is SEHNR and CDR2 is FQNEAQ (reference sequence). The V segment lost 1 base and the J segment 12 bases; nucleotides outside the gene matches: 9. The CDR3 sequence: CASSLDEGAGAYF. CDR3 sequence (DNA): TGTGCCAGCAGCTTAGATGAGGGGGCAGGTGCGTACTTC.

The CDR3 DNA follows: TGCAGTGCTAGAGATCCGTGGGGAGGGCAAGAGACCCAGTACTTC. Its translation: CSARDPWGGQETQYF. The chain carries TRBV20-1 and TRBJ2-5, with 7 bases aligning to TRBD2. CDR1 DFQATT and CDR2 SNEGSKA come from the germline V gene (reference sequence). The CDR3 is 15 amino acids. V shed 0 bases and J 2 bases; nucleotides not matched to a gene: 6.

This clonotype was seen at least ten times. The chain employs TRBV20-1 and TRBJ2-5, with 8 bases lining up with TRBD1. Germline CDR1 reads DFQATT; CDR2 reads SNEGSKA (reference sequence). This CDR3 region has 14 residues. J gave up 2 bases and V 5 bases, and 7 bases lay outside the gene matches. The CDR3 here is CSARPRQGQETQYF. CDR3 DNA: TGCAGTGCTCGCCCCCGACAGGGGCAAGAGACCCAGTACTTC.

This clonotype was detected many times. CDR3 bases: TGTGCCAGCAGTCAGAACAGCGTCACCGGGGAGCTGTTTTTT. Translation: CASSQNSVTGELFF. The rearrangement joins TRBV28 to TRBJ2-2; D not certain. Germline CDR1 is MDHEN and CDR2 is SYDVKM. Trimming took 5 bases from V and 4 from J, leaving 11 bases between them. This CDR3 contains 14 residues.